This T cell receptor beta chain was obtained from a study of spatial heterogeneity in lung cancer. Study-level background: Alpha-chain sequences were detected in numbers that were consistently lower than beta-chain sequences. Study-level findings and limits: Whereas they appeared in blood less at follow-up, ubiquitous expanded tumor TCRs appeared there more at resection.

This clonotype occurred many times. Antigen unknown. Time point defined: sample taken at primary tumor resection. TCRs were sequenced from unsorted whole RNA of tumor, nontumor lung or PBMC. The donor population consisted of 72 patients with untreated, early-stage non-small cell lung cancer. On each TCR cDNA molecule, a unique molecular identifier was present. TCRdb ran MiXCR on the 5' RACE reads and lists one entry per CDR3 protein. The table has about 23,000 distinct CDR3 sequences, around 4.7% seen once. J was trimmed by 3 bases and V by 4 bases; bases with no gene match: 5. Germline V gene sequence: CDR1 MNHNS, CDR2 SASEGT. The CDR3 contains 15 residues.

The V gene is TRBV6-1, the J gene TRBJ1-5; 8 nucleotides match TRBD1. The clonotype originates from a male donor with early-stage non-small cell lung cancer. The sequencing here drew on PBMCs, taken at surgery. The CDR3 protein is CASSVRTGLNQPQHF. CDR3 nucleotide sequence: TGTGCCAGCAGTGTACGGACAGGGCTCAATCAGCCCCAGCATTTT.